The table lists the clone carrying this TCR beta chain with a few counts. No antigen is known for it. This entry is derived from a study of CD8 T cells in ankylosing spondylitis. Whole-study results and caveats: A TCR beta motif of about 8 highly homologous variants appeared characteristic of ankylosing spondylitis blood. Disease-linked clones were CD8+ and relatively rare in peripheral blood. Matched synovial fluid from ankylosing spondylitis patients was reported to be enriched for disease-linked clones.

With 1 base removed from V and 8 bases from J, the gap between germline ends came to 15 bases. The CDR3 has 15 residues. Germline values: CDR1 SEHNR, CDR2 FQNEAQ (reference sequence). Researchers built TCR beta libraries using quantitative 5'-RACE with molecular barcodes. Via MiXCR, TCRdb re-called the 5' RACE reads, giving one row per CDR3 protein. The sample lists 350,000 or so distinct CDR3 sequences, under 15% seen once, with approximately 1.1% in the top ten. The chain recombines TRBV7-9 with TRBJ2-1; D ambiguous. Sequencing was carried out using blood, either unsorted or a sorted T cell fraction (not recorded which). This clonotype was obtained from a male donor with ankylosing spondylitis or in good health (not recorded which). Written as DNA, the CDR3 is TGTGCCAGCAGCTTAGATCCAGGTAGAGAGGATGAGCAGTTCTTC. Protein sequence: CASSLDPGREDEQFF.